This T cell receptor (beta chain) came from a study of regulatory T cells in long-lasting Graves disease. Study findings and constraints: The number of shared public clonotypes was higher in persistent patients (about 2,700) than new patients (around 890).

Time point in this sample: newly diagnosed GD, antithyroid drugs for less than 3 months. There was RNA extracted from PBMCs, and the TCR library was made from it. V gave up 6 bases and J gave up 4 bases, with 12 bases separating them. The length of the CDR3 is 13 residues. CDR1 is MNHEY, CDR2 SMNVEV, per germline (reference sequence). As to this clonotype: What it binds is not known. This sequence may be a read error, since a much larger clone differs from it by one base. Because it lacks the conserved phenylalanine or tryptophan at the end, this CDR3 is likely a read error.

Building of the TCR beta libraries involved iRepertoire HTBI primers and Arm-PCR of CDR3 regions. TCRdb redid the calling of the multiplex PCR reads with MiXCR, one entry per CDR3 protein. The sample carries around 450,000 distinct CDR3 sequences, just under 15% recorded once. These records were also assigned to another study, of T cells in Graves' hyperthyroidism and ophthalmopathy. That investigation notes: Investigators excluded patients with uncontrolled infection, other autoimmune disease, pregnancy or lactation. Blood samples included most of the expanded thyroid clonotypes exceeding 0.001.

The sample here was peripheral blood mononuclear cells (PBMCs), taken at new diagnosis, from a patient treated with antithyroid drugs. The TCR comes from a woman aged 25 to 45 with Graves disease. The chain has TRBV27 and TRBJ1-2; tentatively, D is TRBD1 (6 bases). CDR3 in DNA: TGTGCCAGCAGCCGCAGGGGAATCTATGGCTACACCCTC. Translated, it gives CASSRRGIYGYTL.